This TCR beta chain was captured by sequencing in a study of T cell changes during pregnancy in multiple sclerosis. Clones were read by immunoSEQ multiplex PCR, and TCRdb kept only the in-frame ones, dropping some. Among about 41,000 clones, 80% to 90% were seen once, and the ten largest hold over 0.55%. This clone has only one observation. This specimen was CD4+ T cells from peripheral blood mononuclear cells, taken in the first trimester of pregnancy. The clonotype was recovered from a female donor with multiple sclerosis, enrolled in a pregnancy study.

DNA of the CDR3: TGTGCCAGCAGATATCAGGGAAACACCGGGGAGCTGTTTTTT. Its protein product is CASRYQGNTGELFF. The rearrangement links TRBV2 to TRBJ2-2; maybe TRBD1 (5 bases). Germline V gives CDR1 SNHLY, CDR2 FYNNEI. With 6 bases removed from V and 2 bases from J, the gap between germline ends came to 10 bases. This CDR3 contains 14 residues.